Listed below are T cell receptor beta chains from one sample, sequenced in a study of identical twins. Each CDR3 protein gets one entry after TCRdb re-called the 5' RACE reads with MiXCR. The data contain around 1.7 million distinct CDR3 sequences, 25% to 35% of them singletons. The specimen was cord blood. These receptors were taken from a newborn girl in good health. Each CDR3 is given with its conserved first and last residue. Fields, in order: V gene, D gene, clone size, J gene, CDR3 DNA, CDR3 protein. The D gene is left open where the match is weak. Size tells how often a clone was seen (once, few, many) or the class of an expanded clone, and some rows leave it out.

V: TRBV14; D: TRBD2; size: few; J: TRBJ2-1; DNA: TGTGCCAGCAGCCAAGGTATGGCGGGAGGGCGCAATGAGCAGTTCTTC; CDR3: CASSQGMAGGRNEQFF
V: TRBV2; D: -; size: few; J: TRBJ1-5; DNA: TGTGCCAGCAGTCTACAGGGTCTAGGCAATCAGCCCCAGCATTTT; CDR3: CASSLQGLGNQPQHF
V: TRBV29-1; D: TRBD1; size: few; J: TRBJ1-2; DNA: TGCAGCACTACAGGGGCAGGTCAGGGCTACACCTTC; CDR3: CSTTGAGQGYTF
V: TRBV3-1; D: TRBD2; size: few; J: TRBJ2-1; DNA: TGTGCCAGCAGCCCCCGTCCCGGAAGACTAGCGGGAGGCTCCTACAATGAGCAGTTCTTC; CDR3: CASSPRPGRLAGGSYNEQFF
V: TRBV20-1; D: -; size: -; J: TRBJ1-5; DNA: TGCAGTGCTAGAGCAACCCCCAATCAGCCCCAGCATTTT; CDR3: CSARATPNQPQHF
V: TRBV9; D: TRBD1; size: few; J: TRBJ2-7; DNA: TGTGCCAGCAGCGTAGACCTACGACAGGGCATTGGCGAGCAGTACTTC; CDR3: CASSVDLRQGIGEQYF
V: TRBV5-6; D: TRBD2; size: -; J: TRBJ2-3; DNA: TGTGTCAGCAGCTTGGTAGCGGGTGGCACAGATACGCAGTATTTT; CDR3: CVSSLVAGGTDTQYF
V: TRBV2; D: -; size: -; J: TRBJ2-5; DNA: TGTGCCAGCAGTGAGGGGACTCTACAAGAGACCCAGTACTTC; CDR3: CASSEGTLQETQYF
V: TRBV7-7; D: TRBD2; size: -; J: TRBJ2-5; DNA: TGTGCTAGCAGCTTTAATAGCGGGAGAGTAGAGACCCGGTACTTC; CDR3: CASSFNSGRVETRYF
V: TRBV15; D: TRBD1; size: few; J: TRBJ2-7; DNA: TGTGCCACCAGCAGAGGAGACAGGGGGCGAGACGAGCAGTACTTC; CDR3: CATSRGDRGRDEQYF
V: TRBV12-3/TRBV12-4; D: -; size: -; J: TRBJ2-1; DNA: TGTGCCAGCAGTTTTTTGCGAGCGGTCAACGAGCAGTTCTTC; CDR3: CASSFLRAVNEQFF
V: TRBV4-2; D: -; size: many; J: TRBJ2-1; DNA: TGTGCCAGCAGCCAAGATAGCAATGAGCAGTTCTTC; CDR3: CASSQDSNEQFF
V: TRBV28; D: -; size: -; J: TRBJ2-2; DNA: TGTGCCAGCAGTTTCTCGGGCCCCGCCGGGGAGCTGTTTTTT; CDR3: CASSFSGPAGELFF
V: TRBV10-3; D: -; size: -; J: TRBJ2-2; DNA: TGTGCCATCAGTGAGGGTGCAGCCACCGGGGAGCTGTTTTTT; CDR3: CAISEGAATGELFF
V: TRBV5-6; D: -; size: few; J: TRBJ2-3; DNA: TGTGCCAGCAGCTTGCGGAGCGAGAGCACAGATACGCAGTATTTT; CDR3: CASSLRSESTDTQYF
V: TRBV2; D: -; size: -; J: TRBJ1-2; DNA: TGTGCCAGCAGTGATTTCGGGACAAACTATGGCTACACCTTC; CDR3: CASSDFGTNYGYTF
V: TRBV18; D: TRBD2; size: few; J: TRBJ2-7; DNA: TGTGCCAGCTCACCAACTAGCGGGACCCCCTACGAGCAGTACTTC; CDR3: CASSPTSGTPYEQYF
V: TRBV5-1; D: -; size: many; J: TRBJ2-5; DNA: TGCGCCAGCAGCTTTCCACCGGAGACCCAGTACTTC; CDR3: CASSFPPETQYF
V: TRBV3-1; D: TRBD2; size: few; J: TRBJ2-7; DNA: TGTGCCAGCAGCCAAGCAGCGGGAGGCAGCGAGCAGTACTTC; CDR3: CASSQAAGGSEQYF
V: TRBV6-5; D: -; size: few; J: TRBJ1-5; DNA: TGTGCCAGCACCTCAAACACCGGTCAGCCCCAGCATTTT; CDR3: CASTSNTGQPQHF
V: TRBV28; D: -; size: -; J: TRBJ2-2; DNA: TGTGCCAGCAGTTCTCAAGTTAAAGACAGAACCGGGGAGCTGTTTTTT; CDR3: CASSSQVKDRTGELFF
V: TRBV27; D: TRBD1; size: few; J: TRBJ1-6; DNA: TGTGCCAGCAGTTTATCCGTAGAAGGGGGCGGCCTCTATAATTCACCCCTCCACTTT; CDR3: CASSLSVEGGGLYNSPLHF
V: TRBV12-3/TRBV12-4; D: TRBD1; size: -; J: TRBJ1-2; DNA: TGTGCCAGCGGACAGGGTGGATTCTATGGCTACACCTTC; CDR3: CASGQGGFYGYTF
V: TRBV12-3/TRBV12-4; D: TRBD2; size: -; J: TRBJ2-5; DNA: TGTGCCAGCAGTTTAACCGGGGGGGCCTTGAGGAACCAGTACTTC; CDR3: CASSLTGGALRNQYF
V: TRBV7-2; D: TRBD2; size: -; J: TRBJ2-5; DNA: TGTGCCAGCAGCTTCCCGGGACTAGCGGGAGGGTACAATGAGCAGTACTTC; CDR3: CASSFPGLAGGYNEQYF
V: TRBV6-1; D: -; size: -; J: TRBJ2-7; DNA: TGTGCCAGCAGTGAAGGGTGGGGCAGGGTGGACTACGAGCAGTACTTC; CDR3: CASSEGWGRVDYEQYF
V: TRBV6-1; D: TRBD1; size: few; J: TRBJ1-6; DNA: TGTGCCAGCAGTGATCCGGGACAGGGGTATAATTCACCCCTCCACTTT; CDR3: CASSDPGQGYNSPLHF
V: TRBV28; D: TRBD2; size: -; J: TRBJ2-3; DNA: TGTGCCAGCATTGGGAGGGTGTGGGATAGCACAGATACGCAGTATTTT; CDR3: CASIGRVWDSTDTQYF
V: TRBV20-1; D: -; size: -; J: TRBJ2-7; DNA: TGCAGTGCTAGAGGGAGGTTCTCCTACGAGCAGTACTTC; CDR3: CSARGRFSYEQYF
V: TRBV10-2; D: TRBD2; size: -; J: TRBJ2-3; DNA: TGCGCCAGCAGTCCGGGACTAAGTCTTAGCACAGATACGCAGTATTTT; CDR3: CASSPGLSLSTDTQYF
V: TRBV7-2; D: -; size: -; J: TRBJ2-3; DNA: TGTGCCAGCAGCCCCCGGGCCCAGAGTTTGTTAGATACGCAGTATTTT; CDR3: CASSPRAQSLLDTQYF
V: TRBV19; D: -; size: -; J: TRBJ1-2; DNA: TGTGCCAGTAGATCGCGGCAGCGACTCTATGGCTACACCTTC; CDR3: CASRSRQRLYGYTF